The clone carrying this T cell receptor (beta chain) was observed a handful of times. Germline assignment: CDR1 WNHNN and CDR2 SYGVQD (reference sequence). With V trimmed by 4 bases and J by 8 bases, 6 bases remained unmatched. CDR3 length: 14 residues. TCRdb itself ran the 5' RACE reads through MiXCR, one entry per CDR3 protein. The profile covers roughly 350,000 distinct CDR3 sequences, with over 9% appearing a single time and approximately 7.9% taken by the ten largest. The data belong to a study of identical twins. Another study also made use of these data, one on yellow fever vaccine responses in identical twins. That report adds: After vaccination, twins' T cell response reportedly seemed partly convergent, partly personalized.

This chain joins TRBV10-1 and TRBJ2-1; the match to TRBD2 covers 9 bases. The sequence was obtained from a woman younger than 30 in good health. The sequencing sample was made of CD8+ T cells sorted from blood. The CDR3 DNA reads as TGCGCCAGCAGTGGTGTGCGGGAGGGGGATGAGCAGTTCTTC. It specifies CASSGVREGDEQFF.